The rows below give T cell receptor beta chains drawn from one sample of a study of regulatory T cells in long-lasting Graves disease. TCRdb re-analysed the multiplex PCR reads in MiXCR, keeping a single row per CDR3 protein. The sample holds 650,000 to 850,000 distinct CDR3 sequences, 25% to 30% seen once. Sequencing was performed on peripheral blood mononuclear cells (PBMCs), taken when the disease was refractory, from a patient treated with antithyroid drugs. The receptors come from a female donor with Graves disease. Each CDR3 is given with its conserved first and last residue. D genes are given only for firm matches. Clone size is given for some rows only: seen once, a few or many times, or a class if the clone is expanded.

TRBV27,TRBJ1-1,.,many,CASSFKPGQAFF,TGTGCCAGCAGTTTTAAACCGGGCCAGGCTTTCTTT
TRBV7-2,TRBJ1-1,.,few,CASSYSHEAFF,TGTGCCAGCAGTTACTCACATGAAGCTTTCTTT
TRBV9,TRBJ1-4,.,once,CASSSKRDSEKLFF,TGTGCCAGCAGCTCAAAAAGGGATAGTGAAAAACTGTTTTTT
TRBV19,TRBJ2-1,.,.,CASSIERGLTRVGEQFF,TGTGCCAGTAGTATAGAGCGGGGGCTAACTAGAGTGGGTGAGCAGTTCTTC
TRBV20-1,TRBJ1-6,.,few,CSAAGRFYNSPLHF,TGCAGTGCAGCGGGGCGGTTTTATAATTCACCCCTCCACTTT
TRBV11-2,TRBJ1-2,.,.,CASSLVGTSYGYTF,TGTGCCAGCAGCTTAGTAGGTACATCCTATGGCTACACCTTC
TRBV11-2,TRBJ2-7,TRBD2,many,CASSTDSGSDYEQYF,TGTGCCAGCAGCACCGATAGCGGGAGCGACTACGAGCAGTACTTC
TRBV6-2/TRBV6-3,TRBJ2-5,.,.,CAGSYEGQGKETQYF,TGTGCCGGCAGTTATGAGGGACAAGGAAAAGAGACCCAGTACTTC
TRBV20-1,TRBJ2-1,TRBD2,few,CSARLAGGNNEQFF,TGCAGTGCTAGACTAGCGGGAGGTAACAATGAGCAGTTCTTC
TRBV20-1,TRBJ2-7,.,.,CSARYPSTYEQYF,TGCAGTGCTAGATATCCTTCCACCTACGAGCAGTACTTC
TRBV30,TRBJ2-7,.,.,CAWSVSVYEQYF,TGTGCCTGGAGTGTATCCGTCTACGAGCAGTACTTC
TRBV12-3/TRBV12-4,TRBJ1-5,.,many,CASSLGQGHQPQHF,TGTGCCAGCAGCTTAGGGCAGGGCCATCAGCCCCAGCATTTT
TRBV20-1,TRBJ1-2,TRBD1,.,CSAITTGLDGYTF,TGCAGTGCTATCACGACAGGGTTGGATGGCTACACCTTC
TRBV28,TRBJ1-4,TRBD1,many,CASSFPDRAKVEKLFF,TGTGCCAGCAGTTTCCCGGACAGGGCGAAGGTGGAAAAACTGTTTTTT